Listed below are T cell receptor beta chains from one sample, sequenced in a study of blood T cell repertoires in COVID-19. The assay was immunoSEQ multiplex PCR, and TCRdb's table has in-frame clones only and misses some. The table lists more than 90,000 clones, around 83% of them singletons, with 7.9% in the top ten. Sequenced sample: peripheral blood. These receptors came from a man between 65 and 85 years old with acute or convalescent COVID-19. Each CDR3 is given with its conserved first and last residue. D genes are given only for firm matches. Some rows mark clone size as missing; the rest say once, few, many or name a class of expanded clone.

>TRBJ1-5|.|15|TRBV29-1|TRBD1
TGCAGCGTTTCTACAGGGGATGGGAGCAATCAGCCCCAGCATTTT
CSVSTGDGSNQPQHF
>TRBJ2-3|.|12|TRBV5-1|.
TGCGCCAGCAGCCTAGTAACAGATACGCAGTATTTT
CASSLVTDTQYF
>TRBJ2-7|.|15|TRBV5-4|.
TGTGCCAGCAGCTTGTCGGGGAACATACCCTACGAGCAGTACTTC
CASSLSGNIPYEQYF
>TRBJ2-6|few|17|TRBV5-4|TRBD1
TGTGCCAGCAGCCTTTTTACAGGGGTTGGTGGGGCCAACGTCCTGACTTTC
CASSLFTGVGGANVLTF
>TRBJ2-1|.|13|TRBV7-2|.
TGTGCCAGCAGCTTACAAAGAGGAAATGAGCAGTTCTTC
CASSLQRGNEQFF
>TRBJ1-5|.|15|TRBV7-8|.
TGTGCCAGCAGCGCGGACGGACTTAGCAATCAGCCCCAGCATTTT
CASSADGLSNQPQHF
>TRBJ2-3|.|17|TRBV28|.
TGTGCCAGCAGTTTCCCTTATTTAACGACGGCGCGGGGTACGCAGTATTTT
CASSFPYLTTARGTQYF
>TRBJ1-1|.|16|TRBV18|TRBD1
TGTGCCAGCTCACCGTCGCCGGGACAGCCGAACACTGAAGCTTTCTTT
CASSPSPGQPNTEAFF
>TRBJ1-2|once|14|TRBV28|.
TGTGCCAGCAGTGCCCCCGGGGGGGACTATGGCTACACCTTC
CASSAPGGDYGYTF
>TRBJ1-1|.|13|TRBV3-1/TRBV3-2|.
TGTGCCAGCAGCCGACAGCTGAACACTGAAGCTTTCTTT
CASSRQLNTEAFF
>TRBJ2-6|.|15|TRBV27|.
TGTGCCAGCAGTTTATGGCACTCTGGGGCCAACGTCCTGACTTTC
CASSLWHSGANVLTF
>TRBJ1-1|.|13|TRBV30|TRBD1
TGTGCCTGGAGCGGGGACAGCAACACTGAAGCTTTCTTT
CAWSGDSNTEAFF
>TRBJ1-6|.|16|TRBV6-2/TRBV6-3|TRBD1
TGTGCCAGCAGTCAACGGACAGGGGTTTTTAATTCACCCCTCCACTTT
CASSQRTGVFNSPLHF
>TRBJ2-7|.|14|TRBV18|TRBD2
TGTGCCAGCTTCCAAGGACTAGCGGGGGGCGAGCAGTACTTC
CASFQGLAGGEQYF
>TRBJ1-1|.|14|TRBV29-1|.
TGCAGCGTTGAGCGGGGGGGTATTGGCACTGAAGCTTTCTTT
CSVERGGIGTEAFF
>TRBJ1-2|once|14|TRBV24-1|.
TGTGCCACCAGTGATTCCTACGGGACTGATGGCTACACCTTC
CATSDSYGTDGYTF
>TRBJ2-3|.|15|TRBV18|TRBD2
TGTGCCAGCTCACCAGTAGCGGGGGGGCCCGATACGCAGTATTTT
CASSPVAGGPDTQYF
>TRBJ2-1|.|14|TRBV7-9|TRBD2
TGTGCCAGCAGCTCCCTCGGGACTAGCGGGAGGGCCTTCTTC
CASSSLGTSGRAFF
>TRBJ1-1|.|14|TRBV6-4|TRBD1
TGTGCCAGCAGGGGACAGGGAGTGAACACTGAAGCTTTCTTT
CASRGQGVNTEAFF
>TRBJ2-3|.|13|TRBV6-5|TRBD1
TGTGCCAGCCGAACTCGACAGGGGGCTACGCAGTATTTT
CASRTRQGATQYF
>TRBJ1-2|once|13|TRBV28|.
TGTGCCACCCGAGGGCGGAGCTTCTATGGCTACACCTTC
CATRGRSFYGYTF
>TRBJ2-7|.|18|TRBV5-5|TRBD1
TGTGCCAGCAGCTTGGGAGTGACAGGGACCTTCCGTTCCTACGAGCAGTACTTC
CASSLGVTGTFRSYEQYF
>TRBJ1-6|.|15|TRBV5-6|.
TGTGCCAGCAGCTTCCGGGATATTGGTAATTCACCCCTCCACTTT
CASSFRDIGNSPLHF
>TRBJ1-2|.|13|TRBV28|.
TGTGCCAGCAGTAGCACAGTCATCTATGGCTACACCTTC
CASSSTVIYGYTF
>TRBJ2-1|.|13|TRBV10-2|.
TGCGCCAGCAGCACCCTAATATATGGTGAGCAGTTCTTC
CASSTLIYGEQFF
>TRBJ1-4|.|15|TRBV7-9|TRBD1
TGTGCCAGCAGCCCCCAGGGGGCAGGGGATGAAAAACTGTTTTTT
CASSPQGAGDEKLFF
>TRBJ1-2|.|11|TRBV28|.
TGTGCCAGCAGGGAGGGCTATGGCTACACCTTC
CASREGYGYTF
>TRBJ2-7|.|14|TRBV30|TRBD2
TGTGCCTCAACCGGACTAGCGGGGATCTACGAGCAGTACTTC
CASTGLAGIYEQYF
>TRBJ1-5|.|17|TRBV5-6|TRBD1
TGTGCCAGCAGCCTAGGGGCAGGGGGGCGCGACAATCAGCCCCAGCATTTT
CASSLGAGGRDNQPQHF
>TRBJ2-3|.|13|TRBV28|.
TGTGCCACCTACCAATTCCTCACAGATACGCAGTATTTT
CATYQFLTDTQYF
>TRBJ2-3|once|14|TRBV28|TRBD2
TGTGCCAGCAGTCGAACAGGACTAGCGTTTACGCAGTATTTT
CASSRTGLAFTQYF
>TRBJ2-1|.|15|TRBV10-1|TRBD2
TGCGCCAGCAGCGATAGCGGGAGAACGTTGAATGAGCAGTTCTTC
CASSDSGRTLNEQFF
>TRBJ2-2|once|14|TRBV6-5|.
TGTGCCAGCAGAAACTCGCCGGGGGCCGGGGAGCTGTTTTTT
CASRNSPGAGELFF
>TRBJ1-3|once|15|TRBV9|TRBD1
TGTGCCAGCAGCGTGGGACAGGGGCTGCAGAACACCATATATTTT
CASSVGQGLQNTIYF
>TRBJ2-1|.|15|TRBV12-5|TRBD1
TGTGCTAGTGGTCCAGGACAGGGGAGGCTCAATGAGCAGTTCTTC
CASGPGQGRLNEQFF
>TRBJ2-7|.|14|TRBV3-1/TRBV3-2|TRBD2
TGTGCCAGCAGCCAGATGGGACTAGCTGGTGAGCAGTACTTC
CASSQMGLAGEQYF
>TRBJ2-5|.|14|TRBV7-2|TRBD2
TGTGCCAGCAGTTTAACCGGGACTAGCGGAAATCCGTACTTC
CASSLTGTSGNPYF
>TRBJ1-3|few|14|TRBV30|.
TGTGCCTGGAGTTTGAGGGGACTTGGAAACACCATATATTTT
CAWSLRGLGNTIYF
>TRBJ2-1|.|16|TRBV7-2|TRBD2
TGTGCTAGCAGCTTAGGATGGGGGACTAGCGGCAATGAGCAGTTCTTC
CASSLGWGTSGNEQFF
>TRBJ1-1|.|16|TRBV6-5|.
TGTGCCAGCAGTTACTCGAGCCAGGGAGGTGGCACTGAAGCTTTCTTT
CASSYSSQGGGTEAFF
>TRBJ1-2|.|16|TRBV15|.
TGTGCCACCAGCAGGGGCGGGCTGTTGCGGGAGTATGGCTACACCTTC
CATSRGGLLREYGYTF
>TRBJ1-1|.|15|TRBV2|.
TGTGCCAGCAGTGAAGTGGCAGGGGCGAACACTGAAGCTTTCTTT
CASSEVAGANTEAFF
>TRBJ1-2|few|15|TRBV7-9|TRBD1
TGTGCCAGCAGCTTAGAGCGACAGGGGGCCGGCGGCTACACCTTC
CASSLERQGAGGYTF
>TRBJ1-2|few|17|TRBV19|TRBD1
TGTGCCAGTAGTATAGCCGGGACAGGGGGCGCGAGTGGTGGCTACACCTTC
CASSIAGTGGASGGYTF
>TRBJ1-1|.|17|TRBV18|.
TGTGCCAGCTCACCACGGGCCACTGGACACATGAACACTGAAGCTTTCTTT
CASSPRATGHMNTEAFF